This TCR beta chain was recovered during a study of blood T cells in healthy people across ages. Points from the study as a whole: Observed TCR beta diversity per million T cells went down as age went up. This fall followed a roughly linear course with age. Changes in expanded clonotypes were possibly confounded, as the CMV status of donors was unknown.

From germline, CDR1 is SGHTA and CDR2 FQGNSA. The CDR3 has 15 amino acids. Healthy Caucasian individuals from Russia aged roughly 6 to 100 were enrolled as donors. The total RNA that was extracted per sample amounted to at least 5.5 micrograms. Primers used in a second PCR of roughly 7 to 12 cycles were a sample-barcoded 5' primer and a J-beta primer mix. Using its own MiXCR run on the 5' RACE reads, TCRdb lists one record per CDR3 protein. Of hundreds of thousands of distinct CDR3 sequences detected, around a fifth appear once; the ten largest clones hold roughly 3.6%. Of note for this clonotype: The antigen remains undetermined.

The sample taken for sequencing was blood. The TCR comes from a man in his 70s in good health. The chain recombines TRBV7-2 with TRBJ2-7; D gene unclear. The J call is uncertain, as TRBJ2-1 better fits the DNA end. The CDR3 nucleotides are TGTGCCAGCAGCTTAAGGTGGGGTGGATACAATGAGCAGTTCTTC. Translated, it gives CASSLRWGGYNEQFF.